The entry that follows covers one T cell receptor beta chain sequence. What this receptor recognizes is not known. No base qualities exist here, and no much larger clone lies one base off it. From cysteine to phenylalanine, the CDR3 is 13 amino acids long. Only the CDR3 part of the read is kept: 39 bases, read in frame from the first base. Here V drops 6 bases and J drops 5 bases, and the junction holds 6 bases not matched to any gene. In the germline V gene (reference sequence), CDR1 corresponds to LNHDA and CDR2 to SQIVND. The time point label, read with the paper, signifies: cells obtained before transplantation from donor or recipient. CD3+CD4+ and CD3+CD8+ populations were FACS-sorted from unstimulated pre-transplant donor and recipient cells taken from spleen or lymph nodes. This record comes from a study of graft-versus-host responses after intestinal transplantation listed by TCRdb under 2021. Study-wide context: Recipients received multivisceral, liver-intestinal, or isolated intestinal transplants. Anti-thymocyte globulin induction was given to all recipients, followed by maintenance tacrolimus and steroids for around three years. After intestinal transplantation, graft-versus-host and host-versus-graft alloreactive T cell clones were followed in the graft, circulation and bone marrow using bulk TCR-beta CDR3 sequencing. Rather than going through the commercial service, samples from three later patients were sequenced in-house on an Illumina MiSeq and processed with MiXCR. A cohort of 24 intestinal transplant recipients, including one retransplant, was enrolled, and a few patients lacking pretransplant specimens were excluded. To identify alloreactive clones, pre-transplant mixed lymphocyte reaction products were sequenced and compared with unstimulated pre-transplant donor and recipient T cells. A peak of at least 4% donor T cells among recipient peripheral blood mononuclear cells was the definition used for donor T cell macrochimerism.

Summary of the overall study and its limitations: GvH clones were found in recipient bone marrow, and some of the GvH clones appeared earlier in ileal mucosa or blood, which is consistent with an intestinal mucosal origin. The relatively low number and heterogeneity of intestinal transplant patients limited the conclusions. High GvH to HvG T cell clonal ratios were observed in the allografts of patients with donor T cell macrochimerism. Peak levels of circulating GvH clones were associated with declines in HvG clones early after transplant.

Library creation used the immunoSEQ multiplex PCR assay. In most patients, genomic DNA was isolated using the Qiagen DNeasy Blood and Tissue Kit and sent frozen to Adaptive Biotechnologies for TCR sequencing. For most patients, high-throughput TCR-beta CDR3 sequencing of genomic DNA was performed by Adaptive Biotechnologies. For the original study's pipeline: TCR sequencing data were retrieved from Adaptive's ImmunoSEQ software for 18 patients, whereas three other patients were processed with MiXCR and VDJtools. To correct CD4 versus CD8 sorting errors, sequences present in both subsets at a frequency ratio below 5:1 were removed. Because the origin of CDR3 nucleotide sequences shared between donor and recipient could not be assigned, those sequences were removed. Alloreactive clones required at least 2-fold expansion over unstimulated cells and minimum CFSE-low frequency of 0.002% (template counts) or 0.001% (read counts). A clone was considered mappable if detected in the sequenced pre-transplant spleen, lymph node, or MLR CFSE-low populations of the donor or recipient. The cumulative frequency of alloreactive clones was calculated as a percentage of all sequences, weighted by copy number. The table comes from immuneACCESS by way of TCRdb, which keeps in-frame sequences with V and J called. Part of the clones is missing from these tables; in studies checked, under half for an unresolved V gene and the rest for unknown reasons. V, J and clone size are taken as reported in that table, and D and trimming were inferred from the DNA itself. Across this sample there are 75,000 to 100,000 clones, with roughly 90% seen only once. Of the sample, around 0.17% falls within the top ten clones.

The chain couples TRBV19 to TRBJ1-2; 7 nucleotides in the junction match TRBD1. The sample was unstimulated CD4+ T cells sorted from spleen or lymph node cells, taken before intestinal transplant. This clonotype was sampled from a human donor who received an intestinal transplant. The base sequence is TGTGCCAGTAGCCGACAGGGAACGTATGGCTACACCTTC. This gives the protein CASSRQGTYGYTF.